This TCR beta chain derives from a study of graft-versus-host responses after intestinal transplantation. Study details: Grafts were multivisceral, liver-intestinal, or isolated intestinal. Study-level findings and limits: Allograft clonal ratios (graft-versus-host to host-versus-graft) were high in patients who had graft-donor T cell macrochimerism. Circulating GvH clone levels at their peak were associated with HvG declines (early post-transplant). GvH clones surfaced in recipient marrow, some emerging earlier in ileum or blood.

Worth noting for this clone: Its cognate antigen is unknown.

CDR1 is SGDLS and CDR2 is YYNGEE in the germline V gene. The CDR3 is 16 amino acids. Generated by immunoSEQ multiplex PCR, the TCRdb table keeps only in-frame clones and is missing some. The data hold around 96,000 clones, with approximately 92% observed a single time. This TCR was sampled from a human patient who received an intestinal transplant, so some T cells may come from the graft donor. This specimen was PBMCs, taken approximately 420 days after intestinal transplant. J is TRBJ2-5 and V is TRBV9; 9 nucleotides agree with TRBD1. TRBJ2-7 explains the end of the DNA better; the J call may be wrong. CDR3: CASSVEPGTGTHEQYF. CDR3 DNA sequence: TGTGCCAGCAGCGTAGAACCCGGGACAGGGACCCACGAGCAGTACTTC.